This is a list of T cell receptor beta chains from one sample in a study of blood T cell repertoires in COVID-19. This table comes from immunoSEQ multiplex PCR, and its TCRdb copy is limited to in-frame clones, with some not included. The sample has over 300,000 clones, approximately 88% seen once. The sequenced sample was PBMCs or T cells enriched from blood (not recorded which). Receptors were obtained from a woman aged 30 to 39 with acute COVID-19. Both conserved end residues are part of each CDR3. D genes are given only for firm matches. A row's size may be missing; if present it is once, few, many or a size class.

d_gene: -
abundance: few
v_gene: TRBV5-4
j_gene: TRBJ1-6
len: 16
CDR3aa: CASSLMSRGYNSPLHF
CDR3nt: TGTGCCAGCAGCTTGATGTCCCGGGGCTATAATTCACCCCTCCACTTT

d_gene: -
abundance: -
v_gene: TRBV27
j_gene: TRBJ2-1
len: 15
CDR3aa: CASRPDRSSYNEQFF
CDR3nt: TGTGCCAGCAGACCCGACAGGAGCTCCTACAATGAGCAGTTCTTC

d_gene: TRBD2
abundance: -
v_gene: TRBV27
j_gene: TRBJ2-1
len: 18
CDR3aa: CASSLRGLAGVNRNEQFF
CDR3nt: TGTGCCAGCAGTTTAAGGGGATTAGCGGGGGTTAACCGTAATGAGCAGTTCTTC

d_gene: TRBD1
abundance: -
v_gene: TRBV11-2
j_gene: TRBJ1-6
len: 17
CDR3aa: CASSLDRWGQDNSPLHF
CDR3nt: TGTGCCAGCAGCTTAGATCGGTGGGGACAGGATAATTCACCCCTCCACTTT

d_gene: TRBD2
abundance: -
v_gene: TRBV19
j_gene: TRBJ2-1
len: 14
CDR3aa: CASSWGGSYNEQFF
CDR3nt: TGTGCCAGTAGTTGGGGGGGTTCCTACAATGAGCAGTTCTTC

d_gene: TRBD2
abundance: -
v_gene: TRBV7-2
j_gene: TRBJ2-1
len: 16
CDR3aa: CASSLMASGVNGEQFF
CDR3nt: TGTGCCAGCAGCTTAATGGCTAGCGGGGTTAATGGTGAGCAGTTCTTC

d_gene: -
abundance: -
v_gene: TRBV9
j_gene: TRBJ1-2
len: 18
CDR3aa: CASSGPDLGAERPYGYTF
CDR3nt: TGTGCCAGCAGCGGGCCCGATCTGGGAGCCGAGAGACCCTATGGCTACACCTTC

d_gene: -
abundance: -
v_gene: TRBV12-5
j_gene: TRBJ2-7
len: 14
CDR3aa: CASGPQSGNYEQYF
CDR3nt: TGTGCTAGTGGTCCCCAATCCGGGAACTACGAGCAGTACTTC

d_gene: -
abundance: -
v_gene: TRBV30
j_gene: TRBJ1-3
len: 15
CDR3aa: CAWSDRVRSGNTIYF
CDR3nt: TGTGCCTGGAGTGACAGGGTCCGCTCTGGAAACACCATATATTTT

d_gene: -
abundance: few
v_gene: TRBV4-2
j_gene: TRBJ1-2
len: 13
CDR3aa: CASSLEEGYGYTF
CDR3nt: TGTGCCAGCAGCTTAGAGGAAGGCTATGGCTACACCTTC

d_gene: -
abundance: -
v_gene: TRBV2
j_gene: TRBJ1-5
len: 13
CDR3aa: CASRDDSRQPQHF
CDR3nt: TGTGCCAGCAGAGATGACAGCAGACAGCCCCAGCATTTT

d_gene: -
abundance: -
v_gene: TRBV10-3
j_gene: TRBJ1-2
len: 14
CDR3aa: CAISRREIGDGYTF
CDR3nt: TGTGCCATCAGTAGGCGGGAGATCGGAGATGGCTACACCTTC